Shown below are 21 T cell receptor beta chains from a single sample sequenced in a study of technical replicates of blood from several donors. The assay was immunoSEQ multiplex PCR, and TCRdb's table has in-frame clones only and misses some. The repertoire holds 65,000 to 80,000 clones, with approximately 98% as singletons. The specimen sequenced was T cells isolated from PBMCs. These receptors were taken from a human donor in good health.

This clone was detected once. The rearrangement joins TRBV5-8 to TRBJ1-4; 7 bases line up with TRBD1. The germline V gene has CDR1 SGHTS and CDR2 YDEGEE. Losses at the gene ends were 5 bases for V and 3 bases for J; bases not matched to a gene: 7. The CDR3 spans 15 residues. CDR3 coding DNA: TGTGCCAGCAGTCCCCGACAGGGTTCTAATGAAAAACTGTTTTTT. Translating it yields CASSPRQGSNEKLFF.

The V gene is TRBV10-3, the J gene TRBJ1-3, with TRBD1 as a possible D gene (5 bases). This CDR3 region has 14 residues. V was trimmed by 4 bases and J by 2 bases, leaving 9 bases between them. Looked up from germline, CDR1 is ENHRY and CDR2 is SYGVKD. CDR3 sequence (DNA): TGTGCCATCAGTGTTCCGGGGGCTGGAAACACCATATATTTT. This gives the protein CAISVPGAGNTIYF.

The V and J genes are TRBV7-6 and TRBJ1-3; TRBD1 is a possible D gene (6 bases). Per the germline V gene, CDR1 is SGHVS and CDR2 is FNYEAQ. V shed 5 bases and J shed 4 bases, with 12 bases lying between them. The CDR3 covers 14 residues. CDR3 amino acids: CASSPGRGGNTIYF. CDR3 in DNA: TGTGCCAGCAGCCCCGGCAGGGGAGGAAACACCATATATTTT.

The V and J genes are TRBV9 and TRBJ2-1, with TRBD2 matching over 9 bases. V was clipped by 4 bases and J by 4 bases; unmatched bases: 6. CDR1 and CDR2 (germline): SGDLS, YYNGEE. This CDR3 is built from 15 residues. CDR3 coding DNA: TGTGCCAGCAGCCCAATGACTAGCGGTTACAATGAGCAGTTCTTC. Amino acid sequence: CASSPMTSGYNEQFF.

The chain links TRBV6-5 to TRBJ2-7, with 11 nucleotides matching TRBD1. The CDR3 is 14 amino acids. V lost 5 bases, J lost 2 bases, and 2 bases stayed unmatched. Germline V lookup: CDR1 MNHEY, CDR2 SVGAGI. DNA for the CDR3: TGTGCCAGCAGTGTGGGACAGGGGGCCTACGAGCAGTACTTC. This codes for CASSVGQGAYEQYF.

The CDR3 protein is CAGRTGRDTEAFF. In DNA, the CDR3 is TGTGCCGGGAGGACAGGGCGGGATACTGAAGCTTTCTTT. J is TRBJ1-1 and V is TRBV27, with TRBD1 matching 8 bases. CDR1 is MNHEY, CDR2 SMNVEV, per germline (reference sequence). The CDR3 covers 13 residues. Trimming took 11 bases from V and 5 from J; bases not matched to a gene: 10.

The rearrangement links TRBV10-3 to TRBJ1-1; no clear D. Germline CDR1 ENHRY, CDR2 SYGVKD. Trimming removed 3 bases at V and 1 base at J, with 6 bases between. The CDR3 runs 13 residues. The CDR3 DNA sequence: TGTGCCATCAGTGACCGGGGGAACACTGAAGCTTTCTTT. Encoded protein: CAISDRGNTEAFF.

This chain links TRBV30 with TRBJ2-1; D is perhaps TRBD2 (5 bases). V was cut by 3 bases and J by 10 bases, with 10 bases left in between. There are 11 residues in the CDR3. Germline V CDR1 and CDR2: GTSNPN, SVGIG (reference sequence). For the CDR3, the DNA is TGTGCCTGGAGCCTAGCCCGAGAGCAGTTCTTC. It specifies CAWSLAREQFF.

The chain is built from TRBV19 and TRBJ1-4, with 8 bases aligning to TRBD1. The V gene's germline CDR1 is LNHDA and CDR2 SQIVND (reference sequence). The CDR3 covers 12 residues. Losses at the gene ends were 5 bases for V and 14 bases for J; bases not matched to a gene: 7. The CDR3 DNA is TGTGCCAGTAGTCCGGACAGGGTTGGGCTGTTTTTT. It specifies CASSPDRVGLFF.

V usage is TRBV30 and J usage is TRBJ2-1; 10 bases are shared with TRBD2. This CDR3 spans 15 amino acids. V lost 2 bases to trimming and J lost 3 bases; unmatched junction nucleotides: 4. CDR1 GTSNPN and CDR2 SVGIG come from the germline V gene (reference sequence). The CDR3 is CAWSSLAGDYNEQFF. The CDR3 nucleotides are TGTGCCTGGAGTTCCCTAGCGGGAGACTACAATGAGCAGTTCTTC.

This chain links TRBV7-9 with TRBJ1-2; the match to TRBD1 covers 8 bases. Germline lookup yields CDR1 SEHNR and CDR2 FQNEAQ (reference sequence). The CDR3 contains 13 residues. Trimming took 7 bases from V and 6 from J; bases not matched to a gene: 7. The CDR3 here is CASTGQGANGYTF. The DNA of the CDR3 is TGTGCCAGCACAGGTCAGGGGGCGAATGGCTACACCTTC.

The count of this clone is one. This CDR3 reads CASAGTGVAGELFF. The CDR3 DNA reads as TGTGCCAGCGCCGGGACAGGGGTGGCCGGGGAGCTGTTTTTT. This chain connects TRBV2 to TRBJ2-2; the match to TRBD1 covers 10 bases. CDR3 length equals 14 residues. J gave up 6 bases and V 8 bases, and 6 bases lay outside the gene matches. Germline CDR1 reads SNHLY; CDR2 reads FYNNEI.

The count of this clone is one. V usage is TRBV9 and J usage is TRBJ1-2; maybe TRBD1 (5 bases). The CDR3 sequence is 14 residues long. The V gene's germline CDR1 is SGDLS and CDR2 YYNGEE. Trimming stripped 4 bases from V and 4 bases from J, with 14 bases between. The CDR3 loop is CASSPGTSVYGYTF. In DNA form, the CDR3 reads TGTGCCAGCAGCCCCGGGACTTCTGTCTATGGCTACACCTTC.

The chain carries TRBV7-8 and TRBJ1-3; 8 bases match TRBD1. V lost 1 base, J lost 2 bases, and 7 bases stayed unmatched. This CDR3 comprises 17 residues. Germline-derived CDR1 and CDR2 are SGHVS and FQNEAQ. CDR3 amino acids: CASSLVTQGATGNTIYF. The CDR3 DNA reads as TGTGCCAGCAGCTTAGTAACCCAGGGGGCGACTGGAAACACCATATATTTT.

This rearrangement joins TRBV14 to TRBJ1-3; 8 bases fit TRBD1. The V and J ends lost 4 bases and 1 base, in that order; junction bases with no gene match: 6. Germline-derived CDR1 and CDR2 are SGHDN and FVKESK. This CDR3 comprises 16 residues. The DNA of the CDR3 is TGTGCCAGCAGCCTTGGGACAGGATCTTCTGGAAACACCATATATTTT. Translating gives CASSLGTGSSGNTIYF.

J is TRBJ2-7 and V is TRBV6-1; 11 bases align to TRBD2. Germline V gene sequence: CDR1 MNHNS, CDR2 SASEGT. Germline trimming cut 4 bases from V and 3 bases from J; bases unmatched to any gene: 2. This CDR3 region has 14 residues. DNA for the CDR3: TGTGCCAGCAGTGTGGGACTAGCGGACTACGAGCAGTACTTC. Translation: CASSVGLADYEQYF.

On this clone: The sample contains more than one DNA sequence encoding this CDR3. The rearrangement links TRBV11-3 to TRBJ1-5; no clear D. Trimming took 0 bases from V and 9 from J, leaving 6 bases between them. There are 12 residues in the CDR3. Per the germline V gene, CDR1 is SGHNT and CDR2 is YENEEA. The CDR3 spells CASSLDRGPQHF. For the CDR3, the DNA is TGTGCCAGCAGCTTAGACCGCGGGCCCCAGCATTTT.

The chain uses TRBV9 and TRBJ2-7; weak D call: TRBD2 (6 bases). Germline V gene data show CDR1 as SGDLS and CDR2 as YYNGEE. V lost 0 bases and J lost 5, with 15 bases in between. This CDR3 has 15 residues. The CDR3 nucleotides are TGTGCCAGCAGCGTAGAAGGACGGGGGAACAACGAGCAGTACTTC. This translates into CASSVEGRGNNEQYF.

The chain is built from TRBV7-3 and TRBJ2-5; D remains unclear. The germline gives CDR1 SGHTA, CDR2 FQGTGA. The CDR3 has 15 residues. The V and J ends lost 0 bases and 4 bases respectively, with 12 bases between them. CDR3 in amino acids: CASSLTAGHGETQYF. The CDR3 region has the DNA TGTGCCAGCAGCTTAACGGCAGGCCACGGAGAGACCCAGTACTTC.

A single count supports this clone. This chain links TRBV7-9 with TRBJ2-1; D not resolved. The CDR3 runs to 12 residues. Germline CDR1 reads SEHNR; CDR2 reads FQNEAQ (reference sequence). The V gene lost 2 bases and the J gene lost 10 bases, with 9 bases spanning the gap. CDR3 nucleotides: TGTGCCAGCAGCTTAATGGCGGAGGAGCAGTTCTTC. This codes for CASSLMAEEQFF.

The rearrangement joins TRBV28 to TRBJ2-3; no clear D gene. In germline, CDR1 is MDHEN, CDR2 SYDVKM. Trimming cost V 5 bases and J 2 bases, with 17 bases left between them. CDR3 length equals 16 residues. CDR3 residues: CASSPLNLTYTDTQYF. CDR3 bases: TGTGCCAGCAGTCCTCTAAATCTAACTTACACAGATACGCAGTATTTT.